The 6 T cell receptor beta chains in this list originate from one sample, sequenced in a study of cytomegalovirus exposure and HLA in healthy donors. The PCR ran on 60 Vbeta and 13 Jbeta primers. Some clones are missing from TCRdb's copy, which holds only in-frame ones; the method was immunoSEQ multiplex PCR. The sample consists of about 150,000 clones, 80% of them appearing once. The source material was PBMCs. The receptors stem from a woman between 35 and 50 years old in good health and CMV-seronegative.

V usage is TRBV10-1 and J usage is TRBJ2-3, with a tentative D call TRBD1 (6 bases). Trimming pared 5 bases from V and 5 bases from J, leaving 17 bases between. From germline, CDR1 is WNHNN and CDR2 SYGVQD (reference sequence). The CDR3 consists of 15 residues. The DNA of the CDR3 is TGCGCCAGCAGTCGGGGCAGGGGTTACCAAGATACGCAGTATTTT. This gives the protein CASSRGRGYQDTQYF.

The V and J genes are TRBV9 and TRBJ2-3; possibly TRBD1 for D (5 bases). CDR1 and CDR2 (germline): SGDLS, YYNGEE. CDR3 length: 15 amino acids. Trimming pared 0 bases from V and 4 bases from J, leaving 12 bases between. The CDR3 region has the DNA TGTGCCAGCAGCGTAGAGGGGATAGAATCAGATACGCAGTATTTT. Amino acids: CASSVEGIESDTQYF. The complete variable domain, with remaining parts taken from reference TRBV9 and TRBJ2-3, reads DSGVTQTPKHLITATGQRVTLRCSPRSGDLSVYWYQQSLDQGLQFLIQYYNGEERAKGNILERFSAQQFPDLHSELNLSSLELGDSALYFCASSVEGIESDTQYFGPGTRLTVL.

The rearrangement links TRBV27 to TRBJ1-2, with a possible D match to TRBD1 (5 bases). The V end lost 1 base, the J end lost 2 bases, and 14 bases lay between the germline ends. Germline CDR1 and CDR2: MNHEY and SMNVEV (reference sequence). The CDR3 loop spans 16 amino acids. The CDR3 nucleotides read TGTGCCAGCAGTTTATTCGGGGGGACGGGGAACTATGGCTACACCTTC. Amino acid sequence: CASSLFGGTGNYGYTF.

The chain links TRBV7-9 to TRBJ2-3; weak D call: TRBD2 (7 bases). Trimming shortened V by 5 bases and J by 5 bases, and 20 bases separated the two germline ends. The germline V gene encodes CDR1 SEHNR and CDR2 FQNEAQ (reference sequence). The CDR3 contains 16 residues. CDR3 amino acids: CASSAGDNPRIDTQYF. The CDR3 DNA is TGTGCCAGCAGCGCGGGGGACAACCCGAGGATAGATACGCAGTATTTT.

This clone was seen only a few times. The chain joins TRBV4-3 to TRBJ2-4; TRBD2 matches 11 bases. The CDR3 length is 17 residues. Germline-derived CDR1 and CDR2 are LGHNA and YSLEER. V lost 1 base to trimming and J lost 6 bases; unmatched junction nucleotides: 8. CDR3 sequence (DNA): TGCGCCAGCAGCCAAGGTCTACAACTAGCGGGGGCAAACATTCAGTACTTC. Translated, it gives CASSQGLQLAGANIQYF.

This chain joins TRBV2 and TRBJ1-2, with TRBD1 matching over 8 bases. The V segment lost 7 bases and the J segment 8 bases; nucleotides outside the gene matches: 3. The CDR3 loop spans 11 amino acids. CDR1 and CDR2 from the germline V gene are SNHLY and FYNNEI. This CDR3 is CASTGQGGYTF. CDR3 coding DNA: TGTGCCAGCACTGGACAGGGAGGCTACACCTTC.